This entry lists 2 T cell receptor beta chains sequenced from one sample in a study of T cell responses to AZD1222 COVID-19 vaccine. Clones were sequenced by immunoSEQ multiplex PCR, and TCRdb holds only the in-frame ones, with some missing. The sample has 150,000 or so clones, more than 70% seen once. The sequencing here drew on peripheral blood, taken on day 0 of AZD1222 vaccination. The receptor source for this set is an adult in good health.

The chain is built from TRBV9 and TRBJ1-3; D ambiguous. This CDR3 contains 19 residues. Trimming stripped 3 bases from V and 0 bases from J, with 22 bases between. CDR1 SGDLS and CDR2 YYNGEE come from the germline V gene. The CDR3 loop reads CASSDSRSGPESSGNTIYF. CDR3 nucleotides: TGTGCCAGCAGCGACTCCCGGTCCGGGCCCGAAAGCTCTGGAAACACCATATATTTT.

This chain connects TRBV4-1 to TRBJ1-2; D not certain. Germline CDR1 is MGHRA and CDR2 is YSYEKL. Trimming pared 0 bases from V and 4 bases from J, leaving 18 bases between. The CDR3 spans 17 residues. CDR3 nucleotides: TGCGCCAGCAGCCAAGAGTGGCACCGGACCCGAATCTATGGCTACACCTTC. Its protein is CASSQEWHRTRIYGYTF.